The source of this T cell receptor (beta chain) is a study of early stage breast cancer tumors. Study-level background: ER+/PR+/HER2- status applied to about 70% of the 16 invasive breast tumors.

Repertoires were generated with immunoSEQ multiplex PCR, while TCRdb's copy carries only in-frame clones and drops some. The sample has 40,000 to 60,000 clones, around 80% seen once. A remark on this clone: Its antigen is unknown.

General study findings and limits: Commonly generated sequences made up most enriched TCRB sequences shared between patients. In 14 of 16 patients, blood comparison separated tumor from normal breast.

The receptor was derived from a middle-aged person with breast cancer. Sequencing was performed on blood.

The chain's CDR3 is CACRGGVGTGELFF. As DNA, the CDR3 is TGTGCCTGCCGGGGCGGGGTAGGCACCGGGGAGCTGTTTTTT. V and J are TRBV30 and TRBJ2-2, with a tentative D call TRBD2 (6 bases). Germline-derived CDR1 and CDR2 are GTSNPN and SVGIG (reference sequence). V was shortened by 6 bases and J by 4 bases, with 15 bases between the two germline ends. The CDR3 is made up of 14 amino acids. The entire variable domain, with the rest obtained from reference TRBV30 and TRBJ2-2, is as follows: SQTIHQWPATLVQPVGSPLSLECTVEGTSNPNLYWYRQAAGRGLQLLFYSVGIGQISSEVPQNLSASRPQDRQFILSSKKLLLSDSGFYLCACRGGVGTGELFFGEGSRLTVL.